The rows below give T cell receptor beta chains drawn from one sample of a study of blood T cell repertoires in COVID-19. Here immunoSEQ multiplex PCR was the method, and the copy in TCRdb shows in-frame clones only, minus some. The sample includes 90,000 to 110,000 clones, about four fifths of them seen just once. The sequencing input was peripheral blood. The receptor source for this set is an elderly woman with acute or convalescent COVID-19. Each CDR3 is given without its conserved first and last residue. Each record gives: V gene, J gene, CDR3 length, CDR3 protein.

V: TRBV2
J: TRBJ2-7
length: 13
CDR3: ASSELPLSSYEQY

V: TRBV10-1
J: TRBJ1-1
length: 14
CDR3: ASSNNPMGARAEAF

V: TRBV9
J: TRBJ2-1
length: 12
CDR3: ASSSNRGMDEQF

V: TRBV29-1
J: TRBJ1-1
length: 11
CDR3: SFLVQGGTEAF

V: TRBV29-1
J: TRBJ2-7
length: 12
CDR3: SVAPGTGSVEQY

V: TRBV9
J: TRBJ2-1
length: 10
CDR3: ASSVAGGRQF

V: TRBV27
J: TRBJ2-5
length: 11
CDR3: ASSLAGRETQY

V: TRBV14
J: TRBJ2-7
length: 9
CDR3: ASSQGTSQY

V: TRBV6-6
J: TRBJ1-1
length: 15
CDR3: ASSRGQGISPDTEAF

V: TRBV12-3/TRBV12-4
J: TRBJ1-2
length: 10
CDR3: ASSLGQYGYT

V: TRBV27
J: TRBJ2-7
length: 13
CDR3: ASSLPGLQAYEQY

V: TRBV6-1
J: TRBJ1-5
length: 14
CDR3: ASSELAEIANQPQH

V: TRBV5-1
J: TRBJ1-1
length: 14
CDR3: ASSPRQQGANTEAF

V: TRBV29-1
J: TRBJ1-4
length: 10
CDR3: SARGSNEKLF

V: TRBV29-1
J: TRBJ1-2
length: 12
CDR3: SVEIVQVNYGYT

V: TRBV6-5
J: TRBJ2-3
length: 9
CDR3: AKSITDTQY

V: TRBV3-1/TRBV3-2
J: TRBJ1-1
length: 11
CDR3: ASSPTGLAEAF

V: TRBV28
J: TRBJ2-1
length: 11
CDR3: ASSPRVYNEQF

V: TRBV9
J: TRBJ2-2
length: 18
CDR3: ASSAGGTSGRSANTGELF

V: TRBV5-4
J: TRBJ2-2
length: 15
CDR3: ASTKSRGDPNTGELF

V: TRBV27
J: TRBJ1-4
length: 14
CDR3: ASSPWTITTNEKLF

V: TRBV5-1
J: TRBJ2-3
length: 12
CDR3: ASSSRLGTDTQY

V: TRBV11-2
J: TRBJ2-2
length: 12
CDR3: ASSRSGSVGELF

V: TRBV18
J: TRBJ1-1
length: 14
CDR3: ASSPEATGGGTEAF

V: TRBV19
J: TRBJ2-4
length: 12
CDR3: ASTPRGLENIQY

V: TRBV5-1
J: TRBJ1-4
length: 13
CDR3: ASRLGQNTNEKLF

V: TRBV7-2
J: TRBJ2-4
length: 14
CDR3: ASSLVGGAAKNIQY

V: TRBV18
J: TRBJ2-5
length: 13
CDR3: ASSPTSDSQETQY

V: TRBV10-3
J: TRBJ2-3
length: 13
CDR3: AISRLAGNPDTQY

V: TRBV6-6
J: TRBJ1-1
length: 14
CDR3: ASRPRDRGVNTEAF

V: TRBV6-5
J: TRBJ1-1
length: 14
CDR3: ASSSLPGQGNPEAF

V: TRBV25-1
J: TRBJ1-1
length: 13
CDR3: ASSYRSVLNTEAF

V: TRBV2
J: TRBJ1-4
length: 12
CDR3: ASSDGQGWEKLF

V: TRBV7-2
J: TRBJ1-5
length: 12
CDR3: ASSQGGGNQPQH

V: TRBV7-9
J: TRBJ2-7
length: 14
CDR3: ASSQASGSLIYEQY

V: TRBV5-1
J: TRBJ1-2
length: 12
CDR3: ASSSQGSNYGYT

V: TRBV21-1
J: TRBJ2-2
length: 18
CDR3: ASSKSGTSGPIKNTGELF

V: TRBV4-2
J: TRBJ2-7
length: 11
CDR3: ASSPRLRYEQY

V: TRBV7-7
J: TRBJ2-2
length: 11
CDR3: ASSPGRGGELF

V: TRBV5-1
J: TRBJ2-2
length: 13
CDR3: ASSWTAGGHGELF

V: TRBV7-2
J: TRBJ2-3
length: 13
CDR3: ASSLGVTGTDTQY

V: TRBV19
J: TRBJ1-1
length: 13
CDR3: ASTEQGLVNTEAF

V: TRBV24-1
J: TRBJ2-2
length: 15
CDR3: ATSDFRQGAFTGELF

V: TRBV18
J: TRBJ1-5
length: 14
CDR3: ASSPLGGGANQPQH

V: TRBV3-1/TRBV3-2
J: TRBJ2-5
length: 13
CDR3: ASSQNGPGEETQY

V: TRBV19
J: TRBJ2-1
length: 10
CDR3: ATQGYGRDQF